This T cell receptor beta chain was identified during a study of shared clonotypes between healthy human individuals. General study findings and limits: The study found about 4.6% of naive CD4 clonotypes shared across four donors. Estimated richness values were generally larger in naive subsets than in memory subsets.

As processed by the authors: Filtering differed, since immunoSEQ gave only junction sequences and no quality scores. The method was immunoSEQ multiplex PCR; TCRdb's version includes in-frame clones alone and lacks a portion of them. V, J and clone size are taken as reported in that table, and D and trimming were inferred from the DNA itself. This table has about 1.5 million clones, approximately 98% appearing once. The V gene's germline CDR1 is SGHDT and CDR2 YYEEEE. The CDR3 is 15 residues long. V shed 2 bases and J shed 3 bases, with 14 bases lying between them. This clone was picked up one time. As yet, its antigen is unknown.

The sequencing input was naive CD4+ T cells sorted from blood. Described subset: CD45RA+ positively selected. The rearrangement uses TRBV5-6 and TRBJ1-1; a possible D gene is TRBD1 (6 bases). This sequence was found in a man younger than 40 in good health. The CDR3: CASSFIAGADTEAFF. CDR3 DNA: TGTGCCAGCAGCTTTATCGCGGGGGCCGACACTGAAGCTTTCTTT.